Listed below are T cell receptor beta chains from one sample, sequenced in a study of blood T cell repertoires in COVID-19. Clones were read by immunoSEQ multiplex PCR, and TCRdb kept only the in-frame ones, dropping some. The repertoire includes about 190,000 clones, around 80% of them detected once, and around 12% sits in the top ten. Sequences were obtained from peripheral blood. These receptors all stem from a woman aged 50 to 60 with acute or convalescent COVID-19. Each CDR3 is given with its conserved first and last residue. Each record gives: J gene, clone size, V gene, D gene, CDR3 DNA, CDR3 protein. D genes are given only for firm matches. Not every row has a clone size; where given, it reads once, few, many or a size class.

TRBJ2-5 once TRBV7-2 TRBD2 TGTGCCAGCAGCTTGGGAGGGTCGGCAGAGACCCAGTACTTC CASSLGGSAETQYF
TRBJ1-2 . TRBV7-2 . TGTGCCAGCAGCTTAGACACGGGGAACTATGGCTACACCTTC CASSLDTGNYGYTF
TRBJ1-2 . TRBV6-5 . TGTGCCAGCAGTTACCCAACAGGGTTCGGTGGCTATGGCTACACCTTC CASSYPTGFGGYGYTF
TRBJ2-3 . TRBV5-4 TRBD2 TGTGCCAGCAGCCCCGGACTAGGCTTGGATACGCAGTATTTT CASSPGLGLDTQYF
TRBJ2-3 . TRBV6-2/TRBV6-3 TRBD2 TGTGCCAGCAGCTCCCCTGCGGGAGGGAGCACAGATACGCAGTATTTT CASSSPAGGSTDTQYF
TRBJ2-5 . TRBV5-6 TRBD1 TGTGCCAGCAGCTTGGTGGGACAGGGGGACAGAGAGACCCAGTACTTC CASSLVGQGDRETQYF
TRBJ2-2 few TRBV9 . TGTGCCAGCAGGGGAGCCGGGGAGCTGTTTTTT CASRGAGELFF
TRBJ1-4 . TRBV15 . TGTGCCACCGGTGGGGGCGTAGATGAAAAACTGTTTTTT CATGGGVDEKLFF
TRBJ1-3 . TRBV25-1 TRBD1 TGTGCCAGCAGTGAATATAGACAGGGTTTCTCTGGAAACACCATATATTTT CASSEYRQGFSGNTIYF
TRBJ1-1 . TRBV7-9 . TGTGCCAGCAGCCCCGGGGGGGTAAAGGTGAACACTGAAGCTTTCTTT CASSPGGVKVNTEAFF
TRBJ1-2 . TRBV9 TRBD1 TGTGCCAGCAGATCGGACAGGGCTCAAGCTAACTATGGCTACACCTTC CASRSDRAQANYGYTF
TRBJ2-2 . TRBV19 TRBD1 TGTGCCAGTAGCACCGGACAGGGGAGGACCGGGGAGCTGTTTTTT CASSTGQGRTGELFF
TRBJ2-7 . TRBV2 . TGTGCCAGCAGGGTACGGGACACGAGTCCCTACGAGCAGTACTTC CASRVRDTSPYEQYF
TRBJ2-1 . TRBV7-8 TRBD2 TGTGCCAGCAGCCGGCGTAGGACTAGCGGCCACAATGAGCAGTTCTTC CASSRRRTSGHNEQFF
TRBJ2-7 . TRBV5-1 TRBD1 TGCGCCAGCGGCAGGGACAGCTACGAGCAGTACTTC CASGRDSYEQYF
TRBJ1-2 . TRBV18 . TGTGCCAGCTCAAGAGGCAGTGACTCTAACTATGGCTACACCTTC CASSRGSDSNYGYTF
TRBJ1-4 . TRBV29-1 . TGCAGCGCCGGATCCCAGCCAGGGGCTTCGGGTGAAAAACTGTTTTTT CSAGSQPGASGEKLFF
TRBJ1-1 . TRBV6-5 TRBD1 TGTGCCAGCAGTCCAGACAGGGCTAGGAACACTGAAGCTTTCTTT CASSPDRARNTEAFF
TRBJ1-1 . TRBV6-1 . TGTGCCAGCAGTGAACCGCACTATTCTTACAAAACCTACAACACTGAAGCTTTCTTT CASSEPHYSYKTYNTEAFF
TRBJ1-6 . TRBV18 . TGTGCCAGCTCACCTCGGGGACTAAGGAATTCACCCCTCCACTTT CASSPRGLRNSPLHF
TRBJ1-6 . TRBV7-8 . TGTGCCAGCAGCTTAGGACCTGGACTGATTAATTCACCCCTCCACTTT CASSLGPGLINSPLHF
TRBJ1-1 . TRBV6-5 . TGTGCCAGCAGTTACAGGGGATTGAACACTGAAGCTTTCTTT CASSYRGLNTEAFF
TRBJ2-7 . TRBV30 . TGTGCCTGGAGTCGGGACATCTACGAGCAGTACTTC CAWSRDIYEQYF
TRBJ1-2 few TRBV7-2 . TGTGCCAGCAGCTCCCCTTCTGCAGGGGACGGCTACACCTTC CASSSPSAGDGYTF
TRBJ2-7 . TRBV28 . TGTGCCAGCAGTCCCGGTGGGGGGGCGATTTACGAGCAGTACTTC CASSPGGGAIYEQYF
TRBJ2-2 . TRBV18 . TGTGCCAGCTCACCCCTCGGGGGGAACACCGGGGAGCTGTTTTTT CASSPLGGNTGELFF
TRBJ2-7 . TRBV7-2 TRBD2 TGTGCCAGCAGCCCAACGACGCGGGAGGGCCGGTCCTACGAGCAGTACTTC CASSPTTREGRSYEQYF
TRBJ1-1 . TRBV29-1 . TGCAGCGTTGGGTCTACCACTGAAGCTTTCTTT CSVGSTTEAFF
TRBJ1-1 . TRBV19 TRBD1 TGTGCCAGTAGTATACACAGGGGAGAGAGCACTGAAGCTTTCTTT CASSIHRGESTEAFF
TRBJ2-1 . TRBV9 . TGTGCCAGCAGCCGGTCAAGCTCCTACAATGAGCAGTTCTTC CASSRSSSYNEQFF
TRBJ2-6 . TRBV10-1 TRBD1 TGCGCCAGCAGTGCCTCAGGGGGCCCGGTAGCTGGGGCCAACGTCCTGACTTTC CASSASGGPVAGANVLTF
TRBJ1-3 . TRBV5-1 . TGCGCCAGCAGCTTGGAGGCAGGGACTGGAAACACCATATATTTT CASSLEAGTGNTIYF
TRBJ1-2 . TRBV5-4 . TGTGCCAGCAGACCGCGGGGGTGGGGGGGCTACACCTTC CASRPRGWGGYTF
TRBJ2-1 . TRBV28 . TGTGCCAGCACTCGGCGAGGGGAGCAGTTCTTC CASTRRGEQFF
TRBJ2-7 . TRBV18 TRBD1 TGTGCCAGCTCACCGACTACAAGTGACAGGGCGTTGGGGTTC CASSPTTSDRALGF
TRBJ2-2 . TRBV7-8 . TGTGCCAGCAGCTTAGGGCAGGCTCCAACCGGGGAGCTGTTTTTT CASSLGQAPTGELFF
TRBJ2-1 . TRBV2 TRBD1 TGTGCCAGCAGGTCGGGACAGACGACTCTTGAGCAGTTCTTC CASRSGQTTLEQFF
TRBJ2-1 . TRBV6-5 TRBD2 TGTGCCAGTGCTAGCGGGTACTACAATGAGCAGTTCTTC CASASGYYNEQFF
TRBJ1-4 . TRBV6-1 . TGTGCCAGCAGTGAACGACTCACAGGGAGCTTGGGTGAAAAACTGTTTTTT CASSERLTGSLGEKLFF
TRBJ2-1 . TRBV9 TRBD1 TGTGCCAGCAGCCAAGACAGGGGGAGAAATTACAATGAGCAGTTCTTC CASSQDRGRNYNEQFF
TRBJ1-4 . TRBV20-1 TRBD1 TGCAGTGCTATTGACAGGGCGACAACTAATGAAAAACTGTTTTTT CSAIDRATTNEKLFF
TRBJ2-2 . TRBV7-9 . TGTGCCAGCAGCGCCACAGGTCCCGGGGAGCTGTTTTTT CASSATGPGELFF
TRBJ1-6 once TRBV14 TRBD1 TGTGCCAGCAGCGCCCGCGGGGCAGGGGGCAATTCACCCCTCCACTTT CASSARGAGGNSPLHF
TRBJ2-3 . TRBV5-1 TRBD2 TGCGCCAGCAGCGGATGGACTAGCGGCAGCACAGATACGCAGTATTTT CASSGWTSGSTDTQYF
TRBJ2-7 . TRBV28 . TGTGCCAGCAGAAAAGGGGGCTCCTACGAGCAGTACTTC CASRKGGSYEQYF
TRBJ1-6 . TRBV7-2 . TGTGCCAGCAGTCAGACGGGGAATTCACCCCTCCACTTT CASSQTGNSPLHF
TRBJ2-1 . TRBV7-7 TRBD2 TGTGCTAGCAGCCCCACCGGGACTAGAAATGAGCAGTTCTTC CASSPTGTRNEQFF
TRBJ1-4 . TRBV30 . TGTGCCTGGAGTGGGGGGGTGATAGTTGAAAAACTGTTTTTT CAWSGGVIVEKLFF
TRBJ2-5 . TRBV19 TRBD2 TGTGCCAGTAGTACCAGACTAGCGGGAGGGCAAGAGACCCAGTACTTC CASSTRLAGGQETQYF
TRBJ2-7 . TRBV5-1 TRBD1 TGCGCCAGCAGCTTGGGCGGGACAGGGGATTTCAACGAGCAGTACTTC CASSLGGTGDFNEQYF
TRBJ1-1 . TRBV27 . TGTGCCAGCAGTTTAGGGCAAGCGAACACTGAAGCTTTCTTT CASSLGQANTEAFF
TRBJ1-6 . TRBV2 . TGTGCCAGCGGGCGGGCCGAGGATTCACCCCTCCACTTT CASGRAEDSPLHF
TRBJ1-2 . TRBV3-1/TRBV3-2 . TGTGCCAGTTACTCAGGGTGTGTCAACCAACGGATAGGGAAAAACTATGGCTACACCTTC CASYSGCVNQRIGKNYGYTF
TRBJ2-4 . TRBV5-8 . TGTGCCAGCAGGCCCAGGGCCCGGACGGGGGATGCCAAAAACATTCAGTACTTC CASRPRARTGDAKNIQYF